Sequencing of this TCR beta chain was carried out in a study of metastatic and nonmetastatic thyroid tumors. Study-wide background: Repertoires from blood and tumor or nodule tissue of malignant and benign thyroid patients were compared.

The CDR3 runs to 10 residues. V lost 5 bases and J 11 bases, leaving 12 bases between the germline ends. Germline-derived CDR1 and CDR2 are GTSNPN and SVGIG (reference sequence). None of the patients had undergone any treatment ahead of thyroid surgery. Per the authors' pipeline: Built for papillary thyroid cancer, a distant-metastasis classifier drew on CDR3 differences across clinicopathological groups. Via MiXCR, TCRdb re-called the PCR reads. The V and J calls come from TCRdb's annotation, not from the publication. This repertoire shows tens of thousands of clones, approximately 4% found once; its top ten account for 21%.

Sequences were obtained from blood. The origin of this receptor is a female donor with papillary thyroid cancer or a benign thyroid nodule (not recorded which). Some clones in this sample may be carry-over from other donors' samples. The chain recombines TRBV30 with TRBJ1-2; D is perhaps TRBD1 (6 bases). The CDR3 region is CAWGAGVYTF. The CDR3 coding sequence is TGTGCCTGGGGGGCAGGGGTGTACACCTTC.